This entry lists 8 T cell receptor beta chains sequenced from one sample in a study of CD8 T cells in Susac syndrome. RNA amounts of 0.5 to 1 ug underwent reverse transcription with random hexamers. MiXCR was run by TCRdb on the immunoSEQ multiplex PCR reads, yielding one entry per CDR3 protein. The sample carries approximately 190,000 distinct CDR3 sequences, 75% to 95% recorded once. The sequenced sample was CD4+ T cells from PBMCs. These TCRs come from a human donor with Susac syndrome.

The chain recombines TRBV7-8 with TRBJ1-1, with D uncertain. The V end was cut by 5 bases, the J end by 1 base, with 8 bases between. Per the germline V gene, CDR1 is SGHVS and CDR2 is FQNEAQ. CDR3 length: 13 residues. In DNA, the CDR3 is TGTGCCAGCAGCAAGTCCGAGAACACTGAAGCTTTCTTT. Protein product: CASSKSENTEAFF.

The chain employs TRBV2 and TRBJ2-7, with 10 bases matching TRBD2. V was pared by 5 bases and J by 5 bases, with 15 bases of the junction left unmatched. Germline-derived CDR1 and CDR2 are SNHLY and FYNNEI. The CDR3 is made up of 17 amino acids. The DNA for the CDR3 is TGTGCCAGCAGTCCGTCTTTCGGACTAGCGGAAGTCCACGAGCAGTACTTC. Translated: CASSPSFGLAEVHEQYF. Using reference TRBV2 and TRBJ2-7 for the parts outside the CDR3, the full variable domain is EPEVTQTPSHQVTQMGQEVILRCVPISNHLYFYWYRQILGQKVEFLVSFYNNEISEKSEIFDDQFSVERPDGSNFTLKIRSTKLEDSAMYFCASSPSFGLAEVHEQYFGPGTRLTVT.

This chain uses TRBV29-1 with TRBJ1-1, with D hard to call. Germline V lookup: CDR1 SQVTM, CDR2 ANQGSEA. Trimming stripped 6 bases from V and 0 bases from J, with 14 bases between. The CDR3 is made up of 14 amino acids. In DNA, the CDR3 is TGCAGCGTCCAGGCTTACCTTATGAACACTGAAGCTTTCTTT. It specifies CSVQAYLMNTEAFF.

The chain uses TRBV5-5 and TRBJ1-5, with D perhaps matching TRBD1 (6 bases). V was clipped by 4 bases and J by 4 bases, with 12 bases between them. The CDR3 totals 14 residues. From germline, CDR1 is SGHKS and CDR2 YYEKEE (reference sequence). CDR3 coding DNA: TGTGCCAGCAGCGAATGGACAGCAAATCAGCCCCAGCATTTT. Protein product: CASSEWTANQPQHF.

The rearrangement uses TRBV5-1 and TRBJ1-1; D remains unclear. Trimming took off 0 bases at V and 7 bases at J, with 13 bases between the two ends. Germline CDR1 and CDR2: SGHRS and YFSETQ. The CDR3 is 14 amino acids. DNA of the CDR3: TGCGCCAGCAGCTTGGGGGAGACCGGACTTGAAGCTTTCTTT. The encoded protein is CASSLGETGLEAFF. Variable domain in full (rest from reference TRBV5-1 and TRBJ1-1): KAGVTQTPRYLIKTRGQQVTLSCSPISGHRSVSWYQQTPGQGLQFLFEYFSETQRNKGNFPGRFSGRQFSNSRSEMNVSTLELGDSALYLCASSLGETGLEAFFGQGTRLTVV.

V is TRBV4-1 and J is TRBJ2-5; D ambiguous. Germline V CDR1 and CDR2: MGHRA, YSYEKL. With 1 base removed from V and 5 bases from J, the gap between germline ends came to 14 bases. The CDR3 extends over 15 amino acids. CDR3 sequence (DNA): TGCGCCAGCAGCCAAGGCGGAGATAAGAGGGAGACCCAGTACTTC. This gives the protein CASSQGGDKRETQYF.

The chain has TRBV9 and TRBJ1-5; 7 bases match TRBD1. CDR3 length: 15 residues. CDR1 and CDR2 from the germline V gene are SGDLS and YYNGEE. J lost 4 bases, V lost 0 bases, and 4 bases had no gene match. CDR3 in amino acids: CASSVDTGVNQPQHF. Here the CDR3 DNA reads TGTGCCAGCAGCGTAGACACAGGGGTTAATCAGCCCCAGCATTTT.

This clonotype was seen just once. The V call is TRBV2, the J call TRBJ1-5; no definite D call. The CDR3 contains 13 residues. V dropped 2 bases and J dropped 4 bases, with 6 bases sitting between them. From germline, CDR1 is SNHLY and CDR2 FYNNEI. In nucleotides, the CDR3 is TGTGCCAGCAGTGAAAGTTGGAATCAGCCCCAGCATTTT. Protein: CASSESWNQPQHF.